This T cell receptor beta chain stems from a study of T cell responses to AZD1222 COVID-19 vaccine. Study-level results: Donors skewed white British and female; clonal diversity was possibly underestimated. Researchers report vaccine-associated CD4 TCRs spanning spike, with dominance at 160-218 and 743-854. Epitopes outside B.1.351 and B.1.1.7 mutated regions reportedly drew nearly half of spike TCRs. Spike-specific TCR breadth and depth were elevated following two AZD1222 doses.

Sequenced by immunoSEQ multiplex PCR; TCRdb stores in-frame clones only, minus some. Of 100,000 or so clones in the sample, roughly 84% were seen once. The ends lost 6 bases at V and 4 bases at J; junction bases unmatched: 9. The germline CDR1 and CDR2 sequences are SNHLY and FYNNEI. This CDR3 contains 15 residues. This clone showed up just once. Its antigen is not identified. The sequence was collected from an adult in good health. The sequencing here drew on peripheral blood, taken on day 0 of AZD1222 vaccination. The chain combines TRBV2 with TRBJ2-5, with TRBD1 identical over 9 bases. The CDR3 region is CASRKQGAPGETQYF. CDR3 sequence (DNA): TGTGCCAGCAGGAAACAGGGGGCGCCGGGAGAGACCCAGTACTTC.